This T cell receptor beta chain was retrieved from a study of T cells in Graves' hyperthyroidism and ophthalmopathy (dated by TCRdb to between 2017 and 2020). In terms of the full investigation: Peripheral blood was collected at initial diagnosis, before any treatment. TCR V-J signatures able to tell the groups apart were searched for in a discovery cohort of 100 or so patients, of whom fewer than 45 had Graves' ophthalmopathy and roughly 58 had stable Graves' hyperthyroidism. An independent validation cohort of some 18 hyperthyroidism patients and 17 patients who later progressed to ophthalmopathy tested prospective prediction of ophthalmopathy. For training and testing, the roughly 100 patients in the discovery cohort were randomly divided in a 7:3 ratio. In addition, the study compared T-cell repertoires in thyroid tissue and in blood from about 6 Graves' hyperthyroidism patients. Once sampling was done, hyperthyroidism patients were given methimazole at a starting dose of 30 mg daily, whereas ophthalmopathy patients were given high-dose intravenous methylprednisolone. The paper describes TCR Vbeta CDR3 sequencing of around 130 peripheral blood samples, made up of 40 to 45 ophthalmopathy patients, roughly 75 hyperthyroidism patients and 17 progressor patients. General findings and caveats noted by the study authors: In validation, progression to ophthalmopathy was predicted by the model with about 70% sensitivity and around 75% specificity, a median of roughly 6 months before onset. A model built on a 13 V-J signature distinguished ophthalmopathy from stable hyperthyroidism, reaching 85% to 90% sensitivity and under 84% specificity in cross-validation and 80%/75% in testing. Most expanded thyroid clonotypes (frequency above 0.001) were also found in blood, which suggests that blood repertoires may mirror thyroid immune responses. Sample size was not statistically predetermined, and blinding of investigators to group allocation was not performed.

Trimming at the junction amounts to 2 bases on V and 4 bases on J, and the germline ends lie 12 bases apart. Taken from cysteine to phenylalanine, the CDR3 has 15 residues. Only the CDR3 portion is preserved as DNA: 45 bases, with reading frame beginning at the first base. CDR1 SEHNR and CDR2 FQNEAQ were looked up in the germline V gene (reference sequence). In the ophthalmopathy patients, disease was moderately to severely active, with a Clinical Activity Score of 3 or more, a NOSPECS grade of 4 or more, and a duration of less than 3 months. Exclusion was applied to patients with uncontrolled infections, other autoimmune diseases, pregnancy or lactation. Diagnoses relied on clinical symptoms, serum thyroxine and TRAb, thyroid ultrasound and orbital computed tomography. PBMCs were isolated from 7.5 to 10 ml of fresh peripheral blood by Ficoll-Paque density gradient centrifugation. Total RNA was extracted with Trizol reagent, and quality was checked on an Agilent 2100 Bioanalyzer.

The TCR beta CDR3 regions were amplified from RNA transcripts. The TCR CDR3 was subjected to a first round of RT-PCR using the HTBI primer set and the Qiagen OneStep RT-PCR kit. A second multiplex PCR round built the libraries, followed by size selection and purification. The libraries were sequenced on an Illumina HiSeq2000 using paired-end 100 bp reads. The authors' analysis ran thus. Raw data were processed with SOAPnuke, discarding reads with adapters, uncalled bases, mean Phred below 15, or no exact constant-primer or identifier match. High-quality paired reads were merged using COPE v1.2.5, and each unique nucleotide sequence was defined as a clonotype. MiTCR v1.1 was used to align the clonotypes against IMGT TRBV, TRBD and TRBJ reference segments. The analysis included only V-J combinations with a frequency above 0.0001, which together covered over 98% of the repertoires. A TCS score was defined as the ratio between F50 (clonal expansion) and ExV (chaos), using BLOSUM62-based TCRdist between CDR3 peptides within each V-J. Welch's t-statistics and random forest reduced around 510 V-J features to 13, which were used in a naive Bayes classifier (R e1071). The public reads were run again by TCRdb, first through fastp at Q25 and then through MiXCR, and only productive beta chains were kept. Entries are consolidated by CDR3 protein sequence, retaining the most common genes and DNA. These V and J calls are TCRdb output, not the study's own analysis. In this sample the table shows about 640,000 distinct CDR3 sequences, 20% to 25% of which occur a single time. The top ten clones comprise 30% to 40% of the sample.

Concerning this clonotype itself: Its antigen specificity is not known. Base qualities were left out, and no much larger clone turns up one base away.

This chain is built from TRBV7-9 and TRBJ1-3; TRBD1 could be the D gene, as 6 bases match. The source material was blood. This clonotype was sampled from a man in his thirties or forties with Graves' ophthalmopathy. The CDR3 has the sequence CASSLPTGSGNTIYF. The DNA is as follows: TGTGCCAGCAGCTTACCGACAGGATCCGGAAACACCATATATTTT. Outside the CDR3, residues come from the reference TRBV7-9 and TRBJ1-3 proteins, so the full variable domain is: DTGVSQNPRHKITKRGQNVTFRCDPISEHNRLYWYRQTLGQGPEFLTYFQNEAQLEKSRLLSDRFSAERPKGSFSTLEIQRTEQGDSAMYLCASSLPTGSGNTIYFGEGSWLTVV.